This T cell receptor beta chain was documented in a study of identical twins. V was clipped by 8 bases and J by 2 bases, with 17 bases between them. The germline CDR1 and CDR2 sequences are LGHDT and YNNKEL (reference sequence). The CDR3 is made up of 15 amino acids. A universal primer site arose from template switching, and cDNA bore unique molecular identifiers. TCRdb recomputed calls from the 5' RACE reads with MiXCR, one row per CDR3 protein. Among a few hundred thousand distinct CDR3 sequences listed, roughly an eighth were seen once. This clonotype occurred a few times. The same sample was also used in a study of yellow fever vaccine responses in identical twins.

The chain carries TRBV3-1 and TRBJ2-3; possibly TRBD2 for D (5 bases). This TCR came from a woman aged 18 to 35 in good health. Sequencing used CD4+ T cells sorted from blood. The chain's CDR3 is CASAIGRPNTDTQYF. The DNA for the CDR3 is TGTGCCAGCGCTATAGGGAGACCTAACACAGATACGCAGTATTTT.